One sample yielded the 13 T cell receptor beta chains listed below, sequenced in a study of T cells in Graves' hyperthyroidism and ophthalmopathy. The source material, RNA transcripts, was used to amplify TCR beta CDR3 regions. The primer set for the first-round RT-PCR of the TCR CDR3 was HTBI. One entry per CDR3 protein, called by TCRdb with MiXCR from the multiplex PCR reads. Among 80,000 to 100,000 distinct CDR3 sequences listed, about 37% were seen once. The source material was peripheral blood or thyroid tissue (not recorded which). The receptors were gathered from a woman aged 30 to 39 with Graves' hyperthyroidism.

In its sample, this clonotype was seen many times. The rearrangement joins TRBV7-2 to TRBJ1-2, with 7 bases aligning to TRBD1. V shed 5 bases and J 7 bases; nucleotides not matched to a gene: 7. CDR1 and CDR2 (germline): SGHTA, FQGNSA. CDR3 size: 13 residues. In DNA form, the CDR3 reads TGTGCCAGCAGCCCACGACAGGGAGGTGGCTACACCTTC. This gives the protein CASSPRQGGGYTF.

This rearrangement joins TRBV6-5 to TRBJ2-7, with TRBD2 matching 7 bases. The CDR3 consists of 13 residues. Unmatched junction bases numbered 9, after V lost 7 bases and J lost 6 bases. In germline, CDR1 is MNHEY, CDR2 SVGAGI. CDR3 nucleotides: TGTGCCAGCACCCTAGCGGTACCTCTCGAGCAGTACTTC. Amino acids: CASTLAVPLEQYF.

The gene calls are TRBV2 and TRBJ1-6; maybe TRBD1 (6 bases). V was shortened by 6 bases and J by 4 bases, with 25 bases between the two germline ends. The CDR3 length is 19 residues. Germline loops: CDR1 SNHLY, CDR2 FYNNEI. CDR3 in amino acids: CASSYSFLMGGGYNSPLHF. DNA of the CDR3: TGTGCCAGCAGCTACTCCTTTTTGATGGGGGGCGGATATAATTCACCCCTCCACTTT.

A remark on this clonotype: This CDR3 is missing its conserved last phenylalanine or tryptophan, likely due to a read error. The chain links TRBV20-1 to TRBJ2-7, with 7 bases matching TRBD1. The ends lost 3 bases at V and 3 bases at J; junction bases unmatched: 2. Germline CDR1 reads DFQATT; CDR2 reads SNEGSKA (reference sequence). The CDR3 runs to 12 residues. CDR3 region: CSARGTVYEQYL. CDR3 in DNA: TGCAGTGCTAGGGGGACAGTCTACGAGCAGTACTTG.

The V call is TRBV20-1, the J call TRBJ2-5, with TRBD1 identical over 10 bases. Germline-derived CDR1 and CDR2 are DFQATT and SNEGSKA (reference sequence). V trimming: 6 bases; J trimming: 9 bases; junction bases outside the gene matches: 16. CDR3 length equals 15 residues. The CDR3 reads CSATDRGPLFRSQYF. DNA for the CDR3: TGCAGTGCAACAGACAGGGGGCCCCTTTTTAGGTCCCAGTACTTC.

On this clonotype itself: This may arise from a read error, as a much more abundant clone is one base away. The chain is built from TRBV4-1 and TRBJ1-5, with 8 positions matching TRBD1. The germline CDR1 and CDR2 sequences are MGHRA and YSYEKL. The CDR3 length is 16 residues. The CDR3 protein is CASARGQGGSNQPRHF. In DNA form, the CDR3 reads TGCGCCAGCGCCCGCGGACAGGGAGGAAGCAATCAGCCCCGGCATTTT.

This clonotype was observed at least ten times. The chain couples TRBV6-5 to TRBJ1-6, with a tentative D call TRBD1 (6 bases). Trimming shortened V by 7 bases and J by 3 bases, and 7 bases separated the two germline ends. The CDR3 length is 13 residues. Per germline, CDR1 MNHEY and CDR2 SVGAGI. The CDR3 loop reads CASTRGYNSPLHF. CDR3 bases: TGTGCCAGCACCAGGGGCTATAATTCACCCCTCCACTTT.

V and J are TRBV6-1 and TRBJ2-5; TRBD1 or TRBD2 may be the D gene (5 bases each). Germline assignment: CDR1 MNHNS and CDR2 SASEGT. The CDR3 has 14 amino acids. Between the trimmed V and J ends, which lost 6 bases and 5 bases, there was a span of 16 bases. CDR3 loop: CASRGTGAGETQYF. The CDR3 nucleotides are TGTGCCAGCAGGGGCACCGGGGCAGGGGAGACCCAGTACTTC.

About this clonotype: Given the absence of the conserved phenylalanine or tryptophan at the CDR3 end, a read error is likely. This rearrangement joins TRBV25-1 to TRBJ1-4; 8 bases line up with TRBD1. This CDR3 region has 15 residues. Germline CDR1 and CDR2: MGHDK and SYGVNS. The CDR3 DNA follows: TGTACCAGCAGCCCCTCGGACAGGGCTGGCGAAAAACTGTTTCTT. Encoded protein: CTSSPSDRAGEKLFL.

The rearrangement uses TRBV15 and TRBJ1-6, with TRBD1 matching 8 bases. The CDR3 spans 13 residues. Germline V lookup: CDR1 LNHNV, CDR2 YYDKDF (reference sequence). J gave up 8 bases and V 3 bases, and 0 bases lay outside the gene matches. The CDR3 nucleotides are TGTGCCACCAGCAGGGACAGGGATTCACCCCTCCACTTT. Its protein product is CATSRDRDSPLHF.

In this sample, this clonotype turned up many times. One end of the junction fails to match germline, which may point to a read error. The V call is TRBV3-1, the J call TRBJ2-5; D not certain. The CDR3 sequence is 14 residues long. From germline, CDR1 is LGHDT and CDR2 YNNKEL (reference sequence). The CDR3 loop reads CASSLTTRLEAQYF. CDR3 DNA sequence: TGTGCCAGCAGCCTCACCACCCGTTTAGAGGCCCAGTACTTC.

Ten or more counts support this clonotype. V gene TRBV28 combines with J gene TRBJ1-2; TRBD1 matches 7 bases. CDR3 size: 15 residues. The V and J ends lost 3 bases and 0 bases, in that order; junction bases with no gene match: 4. CDR1 and CDR2 from the germline V gene are MDHEN and SYDVKM. The DNA for the CDR3 is TGTGCCAGCAGTTTTGGGACAGTCTCTAACTATGGCTACACCTTC. It translates to CASSFGTVSNYGYTF.

The table lists this clonotype with many counts. The rearrangement links TRBV20-1 to TRBJ2-3; no clear D gene. CDR3 length: 14 residues. Germline CDR1 is DFQATT and CDR2 is SNEGSKA (reference sequence). V lost 2 bases and J lost 8, with 17 bases in between. CDR3: CSARTLGMVGTQYF. Here the CDR3 DNA reads TGCAGTGCTAGAACATTGGGTATGGTGGGTACGCAGTATTTT.